These 11 T cell receptor beta chains originate from one sample sequenced in a study of early stage breast cancer tumors. Measured with immunoSEQ multiplex PCR; TCRdb has only the in-frame clones, and not every one. The sample consists of about 51,000 clones, roughly 78% of them appearing once. The source material was blood. These receptors all come from a person aged 40 to 50 with breast cancer.

This chain links TRBV5-1 with TRBJ2-6; no definite D call. The V end lost 6 bases, the J end lost 2 bases, and 15 bases lay between the germline ends. This CDR3 has 16 amino acids. Germline CDR1 is SGHRS and CDR2 is YFSETQ. CDR3 nucleotides: TGCGCCAGCAATCCAGGTTCCTTTACTGGGGCCAACGTCCTGACTTTC. Translating gives CASNPGSFTGANVLTF.

The chain links TRBV2 to TRBJ1-2; D perhaps matches TRBD1 (5 bases). Germline loops: CDR1 SNHLY, CDR2 FYNNEI. Trimming stripped 6 bases from V and 7 bases from J, with 12 bases between. This CDR3 region has 12 residues. The DNA for the CDR3 is TGTGCCAGCAGGCTTCAGGGTGGTGGCTACACCTTC. This gives the protein CASRLQGGGYTF.

The chain uses TRBV2 and TRBJ2-3, with D perhaps TRBD1 or TRBD2 (5 bases each). This CDR3 comprises 15 residues. Germline values: CDR1 SNHLY, CDR2 FYNNEI. V was pared by 3 bases and J by 5 bases, with 15 bases between. In nucleotides, the CDR3 is TGTGCCAGCAGTGATGGGGGAGTATCGGGAGATACGCAGTATTTT. Residues: CASSDGGVSGDTQYF.

This clone has just one count. This sequence joins TRBV5-1 and TRBJ1-5; D call uncertain. CDR1 is SGHRS, CDR2 YFSETQ, per germline. The CDR3 runs to 13 residues. The V gene lost 0 bases and the J gene lost 3 bases, with 4 bases spanning the gap. CDR3 amino acids: CASSLGLNQPQHF. The CDR3 coding sequence is TGCGCCAGCAGCTTGGGCCTCAATCAGCCCCAGCATTTT.

V gene TRBV5-4 combines with J gene TRBJ2-5; D is uncertain. Germline CDR1 is SGHNT and CDR2 is YYREEE (reference sequence). This CDR3 comprises 16 residues. V was shortened by 4 bases and J by 1 base, with 17 bases between the two germline ends. The CDR3 region is CASSRSRSLRQETQYF. CDR3 in DNA: TGTGCCAGCAGCAGATCTCGGAGTCTGCGCCAAGAGACCCAGTACTTC.

The gene calls are TRBV19 and TRBJ2-7, with 10 bases matching TRBD1. Trimming at V came to 4 bases and at J to 6 bases, leaving 6 bases not matched to a gene. In germline, CDR1 is LNHDA, CDR2 SQIVND (reference sequence). The CDR3 covers 14 residues. The CDR3 is CASSTRQGATEQYF. CDR3 nucleotide sequence: TGTGCCAGTAGTACTAGACAGGGGGCGACCGAGCAGTACTTC.

The rearrangement joins TRBV30 to TRBJ1-3, with TRBD1 as a possible D gene (6 bases). With 3 bases removed from V and 2 bases from J, the gap between germline ends came to 23 bases. The CDR3 contains 18 residues. Germline loops: CDR1 GTSNPN, CDR2 SVGIG (reference sequence). DNA of the CDR3: TGTGCCTGGAGGTCATTACGGGGAGGGGGACACCCTGGAAACACCATATATTTT. Protein: CAWRSLRGGGHPGNTIYF.

This clone is a singleton in its sample. J is TRBJ2-7 and V is TRBV7-9; D call uncertain. Trimming took 1 base from V and 4 from J, leaving 5 bases between them. The V gene's germline CDR1 is SEHNR and CDR2 FQNEAQ (reference sequence). This CDR3 contains 12 residues. As DNA, the CDR3 is TGTGCCAGCAGCTTAGGGGCATACGAGCAGTACTTC. This codes for CASSLGAYEQYF.

This clone has more than one count but fewer than ten. The chain carries TRBV10-3 and TRBJ2-7; D remains unclear. The ends were cut back, 1 base at V and 7 bases at J, with 5 bases in the middle. The germline CDR1 and CDR2 sequences are ENHRY and SYGVKD. CDR3 size: 11 residues. The CDR3 nucleotides read TGTGCCATCAGTGAGTTCAGGGAGCAGTACTTC. Translating gives CAISEFREQYF.

This clone has more than one count but fewer than ten. The J gene is TRBJ2-1, the V gene TRBV2; the match to TRBD2 covers 9 bases. Trimming took 5 bases from V and 16 from J; bases not matched to a gene: 6. Germline lookup yields CDR1 SNHLY and CDR2 FYNNEI. The CDR3 sequence is 11 residues long. The DNA of the CDR3 is TGTGCCAGCAGTCTGACTAGCGGTCTATTCTTC. Protein: CASSLTSGLFF.

This clone turned up a few times. The CDR3 DNA sequence: TGTGCCAGCAGCTCGACAGGGATCTATGGCTACACCTTC. Translated: CASSSTGIYGYTF. The V gene is TRBV11-2, the J gene TRBJ1-2, with TRBD1 matching over 7 bases. V was clipped by 4 bases and J by 4 bases; unmatched bases: 3. This CDR3 is built from 13 residues. Germline V CDR1 and CDR2: SGHAT, FQNNGV.